The rows below give T cell receptor beta chains drawn from one sample of a study of early T cells in non-severe SARS-CoV-2 infection. TCRdb re-called the 5' RACE reads through MiXCR, storing one row per CDR3 protein. The sample has about 32,000 distinct CDR3 sequences, roughly 9.2% seen once. The specimen sequenced was whole blood. These receptor sequences come from an adult who was a healthcare worker with PCR-confirmed SARS-CoV-2 infection or an uninfected control (not recorded which). Each CDR3 is given with its conserved first and last residue. Fields, in order: D gene, J gene, clone size, CDR3 length, V gene, CDR3 protein, CDR3 DNA. The D gene is left open where the match is weak. Rows may omit the clone size; those that give it use once, few, many or a size class.

D: -; J: TRBJ2-3; size: many; length: 13; V: TRBV2; CDR3: CASRWDPTDTQYF; DNA: TGTGCCAGCAGATGGGACCCCACAGATACGCAGTATTTT
D: -; J: TRBJ1-5; size: many; length: 14; V: TRBV7-2; CDR3: CASSSRGSNQPQHF; DNA: TGTGCCAGCAGCTCTAGGGGTAGCAATCAGCCCCAGCATTTT
D: -; J: TRBJ1-2; size: many; length: 12; V: TRBV7-9; CDR3: CASSPRQGGYTF; DNA: TGTGCCAGCAGCCCTAGGCAGGGTGGCTACACCTTC
D: -; J: TRBJ1-6; size: few; length: 14; V: TRBV6-5; CDR3: CASRPQGYNSPLHF; DNA: TGTGCCAGCAGGCCTCAGGGGTATAATTCACCCCTCCACTTT
D: -; J: TRBJ2-7; size: medium-sized; length: 14; V: TRBV19; CDR3: CASQPGGTGGEQYF; DNA: TGTGCCAGTCAACCCGGGGGGACAGGAGGCGAGCAGTACTTC
D: TRBD1; J: TRBJ1-1; size: many; length: 15; V: TRBV10-3; CDR3: CAISDSGTENTEAFF; DNA: TGTGCCATCAGTGATTCAGGGACAGAGAACACTGAAGCTTTCTTT
D: -; J: TRBJ2-2; size: -; length: 13; V: TRBV18; CDR3: CASSPTGGGELFF; DNA: TGTGCCAGCTCACCGACAGGTGGCGGGGAGCTGTTTTTT
D: TRBD2; J: TRBJ2-1; size: many; length: 14; V: TRBV20-1; CDR3: CSARVAGETNEQFF; DNA: TGCAGTGCTAGAGTTGCGGGGGAGACCAATGAGCAGTTCTTC
D: -; J: TRBJ1-2; size: -; length: 14; V: TRBV19; CDR3: CASSIAGGRVGYTF; DNA: TGTGCCAGTAGTATAGCCGGTGGCCGGGTCGGCTACACCTTC
D: -; J: TRBJ2-4; size: many; length: 15; V: TRBV5-1; CDR3: CASSLAGEPENIQYF; DNA: TGCGCCAGCAGCTTGGCGGGTGAGCCTGAAAACATTCAGTACTTC
D: -; J: TRBJ1-2; size: many; length: 14; V: TRBV3-1; CDR3: CASSQGTQVYGYTF; DNA: TGTGCCAGCAGCCAAGGGACGCAGGTCTATGGCTACACCTTC
D: -; J: TRBJ1-4; size: -; length: 16; V: TRBV18; CDR3: CASSPIRQAANEKLFF; DNA: TGTGCCAGCTCTCCCATCCGACAGGCAGCTAATGAAAAACTGTTTTTT
D: TRBD1; J: TRBJ1-5; size: many; length: 15; V: TRBV7-8; CDR3: CASSLGTGTGQPQHF; DNA: TGTGCCAGCAGCTTAGGGACAGGTACTGGTCAGCCCCAGCATTTT
D: -; J: TRBJ1-5; size: many; length: 13; V: TRBV30; CDR3: CAWTGGADQPQHF; DNA: TGTGCCTGGACGGGGGGGGCTGATCAGCCCCAGCATTTT
D: -; J: TRBJ1-2; size: many; length: 13; V: TRBV19; CDR3: CASNPGPLYGYTF; DNA: TGTGCCAGTAACCCCGGGCCGTTGTATGGCTACACCTTC
D: -; J: TRBJ2-2; size: many; length: 15; V: TRBV2; CDR3: CASSDLRVGTGELFF; DNA: TGTGCCAGCAGTGATTTAAGGGTGGGGACCGGGGAGCTGTTTTTT
D: TRBD2; J: TRBJ2-5; size: -; length: 14; V: TRBV20-1; CDR3: CSARTSGAQETQYF; DNA: TGCAGTGCCCGGACTAGCGGGGCCCAGGAGACCCAGTACTTC
D: -; J: TRBJ2-5; size: many; length: 13; V: TRBV20-1; CDR3: CSAPRLVMETQYF; DNA: TGCAGTGCCCCCCGGCTAGTAATGGAGACCCAGTACTTC
D: -; J: TRBJ2-1; size: many; length: 16; V: TRBV4-3; CDR3: CASSATGRGTMDEQFF; DNA: TGCGCCAGCAGCGCGACAGGGCGGGGGACGATGGATGAGCAGTTCTTC
D: -; J: TRBJ2-5; size: many; length: 15; V: TRBV3-1; CDR3: CASSTQRRIKETQYF; DNA: TGTGCCAGCAGCACCCAGAGAAGGATAAAAGAGACCCAGTACTTC
D: -; J: TRBJ2-2; size: many; length: 16; V: TRBV6-1; CDR3: CASSGRQVANTGELFF; DNA: TGTGCCAGCAGCGGGCGACAAGTCGCGAACACCGGGGAGCTGTTTTTT